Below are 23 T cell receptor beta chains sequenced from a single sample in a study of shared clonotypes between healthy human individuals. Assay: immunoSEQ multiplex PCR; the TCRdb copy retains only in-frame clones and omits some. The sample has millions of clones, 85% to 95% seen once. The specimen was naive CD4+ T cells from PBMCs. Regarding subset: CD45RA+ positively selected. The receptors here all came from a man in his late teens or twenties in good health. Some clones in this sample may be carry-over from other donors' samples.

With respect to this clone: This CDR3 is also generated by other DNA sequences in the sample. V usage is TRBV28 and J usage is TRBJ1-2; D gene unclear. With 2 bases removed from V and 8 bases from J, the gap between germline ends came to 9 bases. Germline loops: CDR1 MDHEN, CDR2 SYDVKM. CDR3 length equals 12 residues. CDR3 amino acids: CASSLGVGGYTF. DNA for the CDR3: TGTGCCAGCAGTTTAGGGGTAGGCGGCTACACCTTC.

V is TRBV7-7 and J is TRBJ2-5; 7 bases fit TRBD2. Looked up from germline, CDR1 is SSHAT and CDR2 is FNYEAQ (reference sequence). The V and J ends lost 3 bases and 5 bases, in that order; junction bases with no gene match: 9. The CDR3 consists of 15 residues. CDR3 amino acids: CASSFGAGVRETQYF. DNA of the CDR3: TGTGCCAGCAGCTTCGGCGCGGGAGTAAGGGAGACCCAGTACTTC.

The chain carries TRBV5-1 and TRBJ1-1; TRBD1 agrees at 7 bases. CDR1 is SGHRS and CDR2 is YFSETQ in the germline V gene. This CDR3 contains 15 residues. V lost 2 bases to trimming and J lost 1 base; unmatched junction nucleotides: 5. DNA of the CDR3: TGCGCCAGCAGCTTATTTGACAGGGAGAACACTGAAGCTTTCTTT. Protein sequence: CASSLFDRENTEAFF.

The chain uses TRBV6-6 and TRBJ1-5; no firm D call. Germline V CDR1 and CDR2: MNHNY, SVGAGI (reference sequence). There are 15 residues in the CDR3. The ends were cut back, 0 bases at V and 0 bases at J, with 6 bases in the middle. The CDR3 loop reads CASSYSSDSNQPQHF. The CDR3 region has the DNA TGTGCCAGCAGTTACTCGTCCGATAGCAATCAGCCCCAGCATTTT.

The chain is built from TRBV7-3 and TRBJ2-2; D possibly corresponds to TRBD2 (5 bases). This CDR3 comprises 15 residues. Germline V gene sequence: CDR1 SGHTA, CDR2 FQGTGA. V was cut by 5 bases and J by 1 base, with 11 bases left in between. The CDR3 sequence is CASSPGLMNTGELFF. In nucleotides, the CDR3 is TGTGCCAGCAGCCCTGGACTTATGAACACCGGGGAGCTGTTTTTT.

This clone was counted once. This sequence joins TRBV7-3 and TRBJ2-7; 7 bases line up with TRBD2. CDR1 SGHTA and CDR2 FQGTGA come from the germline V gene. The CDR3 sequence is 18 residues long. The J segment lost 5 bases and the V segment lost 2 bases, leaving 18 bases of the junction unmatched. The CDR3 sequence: CASSLGRGGAGVSDEQYF. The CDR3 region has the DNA TGTGCCAGCAGCTTAGGGCGAGGTGGGGCGGGAGTTAGCGACGAGCAGTACTTC.

The CDR3 DNA reads as TGTGCCAGCAGCCTATGGGGTGGTGGCATTCCCTCTGGGGCCAACGTCCTGACTTTC. Encoded protein: CASSLWGGGIPSGANVLTF. This rearrangement joins TRBV5-8 to TRBJ2-6; D gene unclear. Trimming left V 4 bases short and J 0 bases short, with 20 bases between. CDR3 length equals 19 residues. The germline gives CDR1 SGHTS, CDR2 YDEGEE. The full variable domain, rest sourced from reference TRBV5-8 and TRBJ2-6, is EAGVTQSPTHLIKTRGQQATLRCSPISGHTSVYWYQQALGLGLQFLLWYDEGEERNRGNFPPRFSGRQFPNYSSELNVNALELEDSALYLCASSLWGGGIPSGANVLTFGAGSRLTVL.

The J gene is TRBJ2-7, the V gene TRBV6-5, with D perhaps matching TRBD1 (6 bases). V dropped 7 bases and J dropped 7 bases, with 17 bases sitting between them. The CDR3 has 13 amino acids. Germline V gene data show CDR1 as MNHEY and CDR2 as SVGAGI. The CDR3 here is CASTWTDGAEQYF. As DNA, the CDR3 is TGTGCCAGCACTTGGACAGACGGGGCTGAGCAGTACTTC.

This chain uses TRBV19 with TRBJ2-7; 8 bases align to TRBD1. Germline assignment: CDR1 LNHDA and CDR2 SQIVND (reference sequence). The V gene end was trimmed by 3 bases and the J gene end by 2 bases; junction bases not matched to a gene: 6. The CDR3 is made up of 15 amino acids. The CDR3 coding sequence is TGTGCCAGTAGTATGTCGACAGGGGCCCCCTACGAGCAGTACTTC. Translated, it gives CASSMSTGAPYEQYF.

CDR3 protein: CVRAGGNTGELFF. Here the CDR3 DNA reads TGTGTCCGGGCGGGAGGGAACACCGGGGAGCTGTTTTTT. The chain employs TRBV21-1 and TRBJ2-2; TRBD2 is the table's D call, not checked against the DNA. TRBV21-1 is listed as a pseudogene. The CDR3 is 13 amino acids.

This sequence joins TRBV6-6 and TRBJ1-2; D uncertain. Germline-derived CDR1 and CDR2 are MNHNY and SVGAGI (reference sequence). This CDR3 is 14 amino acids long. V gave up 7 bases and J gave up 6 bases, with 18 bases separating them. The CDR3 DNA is TGTGCCAGCACCAAAGTGGGATTCCAGCATGGCTACACCTTC. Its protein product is CASTKVGFQHGYTF.

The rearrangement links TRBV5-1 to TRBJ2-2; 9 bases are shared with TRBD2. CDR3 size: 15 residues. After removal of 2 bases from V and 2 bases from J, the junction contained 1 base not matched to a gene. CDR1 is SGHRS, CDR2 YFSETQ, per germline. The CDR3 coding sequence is TGCGCCAGCAGCTTTAGCGGGGGCAACACCGGGGAGCTGTTTTTT. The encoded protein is CASSFSGGNTGELFF.

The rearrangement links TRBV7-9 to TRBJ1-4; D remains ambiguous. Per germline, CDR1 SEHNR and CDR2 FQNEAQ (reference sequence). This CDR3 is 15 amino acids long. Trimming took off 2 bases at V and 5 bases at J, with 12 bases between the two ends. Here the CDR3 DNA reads TGTGCCAGCAGCTTATCGTCGGGAGTCAATGAAAAACTGTTTTTT. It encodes CASSLSSGVNEKLFF.

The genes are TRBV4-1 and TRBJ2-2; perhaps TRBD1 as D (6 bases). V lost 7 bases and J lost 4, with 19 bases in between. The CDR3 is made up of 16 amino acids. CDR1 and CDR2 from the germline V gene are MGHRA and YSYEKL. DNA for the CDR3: TGCGCCAGCACCCCCTCTGTGGGGGCCGGCACCGGGGAGCTGTTTTTT. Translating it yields CASTPSVGAGTGELFF.

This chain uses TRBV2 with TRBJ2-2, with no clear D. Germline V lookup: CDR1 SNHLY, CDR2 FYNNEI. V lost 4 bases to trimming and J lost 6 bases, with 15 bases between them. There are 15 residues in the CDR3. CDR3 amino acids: CASSVAWALPGELFF. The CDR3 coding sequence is TGTGCCAGCAGTGTGGCTTGGGCCCTCCCCGGGGAGCTGTTTTTT.

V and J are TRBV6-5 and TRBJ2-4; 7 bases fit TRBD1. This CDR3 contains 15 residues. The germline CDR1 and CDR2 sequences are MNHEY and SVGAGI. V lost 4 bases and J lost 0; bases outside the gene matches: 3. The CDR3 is CASSWDRLAKNIQYF. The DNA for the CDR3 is TGTGCCAGCAGTTGGGACAGACTAGCCAAAAACATTCAGTACTTC.

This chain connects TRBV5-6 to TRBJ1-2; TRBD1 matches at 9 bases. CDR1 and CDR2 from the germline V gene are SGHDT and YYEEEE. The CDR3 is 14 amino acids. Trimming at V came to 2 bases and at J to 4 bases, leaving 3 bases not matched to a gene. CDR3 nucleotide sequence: TGTGCCAGCAGCTTCACAGGGGGCAGCTATGGCTACACCTTC. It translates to CASSFTGGSYGYTF.

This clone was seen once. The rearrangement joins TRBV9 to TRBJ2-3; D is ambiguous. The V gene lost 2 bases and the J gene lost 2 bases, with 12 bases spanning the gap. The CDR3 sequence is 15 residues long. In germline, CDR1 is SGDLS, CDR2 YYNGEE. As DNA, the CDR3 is TGTGCCAGCAGCGTTCTGATGGGGAACACAGATACGCAGTATTTT. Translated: CASSVLMGNTDTQYF. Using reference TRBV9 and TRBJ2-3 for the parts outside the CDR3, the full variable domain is DSGVTQTPKHLITATGQRVTLRCSPRSGDLSVYWYQQSLDQGLQFLIQYYNGEERAKGNILERFSAQQFPDLHSELNLSSLELGDSALYFCASSVLMGNTDTQYFGPGTRLTVL.

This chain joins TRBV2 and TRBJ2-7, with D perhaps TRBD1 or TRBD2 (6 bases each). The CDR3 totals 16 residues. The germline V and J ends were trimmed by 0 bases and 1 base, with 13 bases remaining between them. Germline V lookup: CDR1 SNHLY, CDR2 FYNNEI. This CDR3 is CASSEAGGGGSYEQYF. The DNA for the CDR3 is TGTGCCAGCAGTGAAGCGGGAGGAGGGGGGTCCTACGAGCAGTACTTC.

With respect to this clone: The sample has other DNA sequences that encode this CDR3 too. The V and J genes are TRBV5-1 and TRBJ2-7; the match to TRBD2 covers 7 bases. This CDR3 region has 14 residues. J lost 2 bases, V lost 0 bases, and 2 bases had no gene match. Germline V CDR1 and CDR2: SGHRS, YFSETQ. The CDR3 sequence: CASSLVRGAYEQYF. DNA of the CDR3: TGCGCCAGCAGCTTGGTTCGGGGGGCCTACGAGCAGTACTTC.

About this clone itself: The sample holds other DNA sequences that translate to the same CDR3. The CDR3 here is CASSYSTGGAYEQYF. The CDR3, as DNA: TGTGCCAGCAGTTACTCAACGGGGGGAGCCTACGAGCAGTACTTC. The V call is TRBV6-5, the J call TRBJ2-7, with TRBD2 matching over 7 bases. The junction had 4 bases not matched to a gene; V was cut back by 0 bases and J by 2 bases. This CDR3 comprises 15 residues. CDR1 MNHEY and CDR2 SVGAGI come from the germline V gene.

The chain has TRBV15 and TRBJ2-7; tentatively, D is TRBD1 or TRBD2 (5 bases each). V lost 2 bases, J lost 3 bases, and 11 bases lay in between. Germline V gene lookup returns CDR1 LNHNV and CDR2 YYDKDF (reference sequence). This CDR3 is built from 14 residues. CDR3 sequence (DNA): TGTGCCACCAGCAGAAGAGGGGCCCACTACGAGCAGTACTTC. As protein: CATSRRGAHYEQYF.

CDR3 sequence (DNA): TGTGCCAGCAAAATACAGGGGATAACCTACGAGCAGTACTTC. Amino acid sequence: CASKIQGITYEQYF. V usage is TRBV5-8 and J usage is TRBJ2-7, with 7 bases identical to TRBD1. In germline, CDR1 is SGHTS, CDR2 YDEGEE. V shed 6 bases and J 2 bases; nucleotides not matched to a gene: 8. The CDR3 loop spans 14 amino acids.